This TCR beta chain was sequenced in a study of shared clonotypes between healthy human individuals. Clones were read by immunoSEQ multiplex PCR, and TCRdb kept only the in-frame ones, dropping some. The repertoire holds about 2.3 million clones, with 85% to 95% as singletons. As concerns this clone: Antigen specificity is unknown.

The germline V gene has CDR1 SGHRS and CDR2 YFSETQ. This CDR3 has 16 amino acids. The V end was cut by 4 bases, the J end by 2 bases, with 13 bases between. Overall study findings and caveats: Shared across four donors were 5% to 6% of the naive CD4 clonotypes.

The study drew its donors from healthy HIV-negative adults without recent acute infections or vaccinations. The CD4+ fraction was divided into a CD45RA+ naive subset and a CD45RA-negative memory subset. Source material: naive CD4+ T cells from PBMCs. Sample subset: CD45RA+ positively selected. The receptor was derived from a young man in good health. Some clones in this sample may be carry-over from other donors' samples. The V gene is TRBV5-1, the J gene TRBJ2-6, with D uncertain. CDR3 sequence (DNA): TGCGCCAGCAGCCCAAACCCTACTCCTGGGGCCAACGTCCTGACTTTC. This gives the protein CASSPNPTPGANVLTF.